A single sample gave rise to the 27 T cell receptor beta chains below, sequenced in a study of PD-L1 blockade in urothelial cancer. Time point reported: pretreatment peripheral blood. Sequencing used immunoSEQ multiplex PCR; TCRdb keeps in-frame clones, though not all of them. The sample holds around 45,000 clones; approximately 78% are singletons and the top ten take approximately 1.7%. Source: PBMCs, taken around atezolizumab (anti-PD-L1) treatment. These receptors all stem from a man aged 50 or older with urothelial cancer.

The rearrangement joins TRBV30 to TRBJ2-2; TRBD1 might be the D (6 bases). V lost 4 bases and J 0 bases, leaving 9 bases between the germline ends. The CDR3 loop spans 14 amino acids. CDR1 is GTSNPN and CDR2 is SVGIG in the germline V gene (reference sequence). In nucleotides, the CDR3 is TGTGCCTGGAATAAGGGGGCGAACACCGGGGAGCTGTTTTTT. It translates to CAWNKGANTGELFF.

This rearrangement joins TRBV4-1 to TRBJ2-7; TRBD2 matches 9 bases. Germline CDR1 is MGHRA and CDR2 is YSYEKL. This CDR3 has 15 residues. The trim removed 1 base at V and 4 bases at J, leaving 5 bases unmatched. This CDR3 reads CASSQAGTSRYEQYF. The CDR3 DNA reads TGCGCCAGCAGCCAAGCCGGGACTAGCAGGTACGAGCAGTACTTC.

The genes are TRBV19 and TRBJ1-5, with D hard to call. Germline V CDR1 and CDR2: LNHDA, SQIVND (reference sequence). This CDR3 comprises 14 residues. V shed 0 bases and J shed 9 bases, with 12 bases lying between them. CDR3 DNA sequence: TGTGCCAGTAGTATAGAGTCCGGGTACCGGCCCCAGCATTTT. It encodes CASSIESGYRPQHF.

This chain joins TRBV5-4 and TRBJ2-2, with TRBD2 as a possible D gene (6 bases). Germline CDR1 reads SGHNT; CDR2 reads YYREEE (reference sequence). Deletions cut 1 base from V and 7 bases from J, with 8 bases between. The CDR3 has 13 amino acids. The CDR3 DNA reads TGTGCCAGCAGCTTGACTAGCATCGGGGAGCTGTTTTTT. Protein product: CASSLTSIGELFF.

The chain joins TRBV18 to TRBJ1-3; tentatively, D is TRBD1 (5 bases). This CDR3 contains 16 residues. The ends were cut back, 3 bases at V and 4 bases at J, with 16 bases in the middle. Per the germline V gene, CDR1 is KGHSH and CDR2 is LQKENI. Written as DNA, the CDR3 is TGTGCCAGCTCACCCTTAGACAGTCGAATCGGAAACACCATATATTTT. Translation gives CASSPLDSRIGNTIYF.

The chain couples TRBV28 to TRBJ1-2; 9 bases fit TRBD1. V shed 5 bases, J shed 3 bases, and the junction held 4 bases outside the gene matches. This CDR3 region has 14 residues. The germline gives CDR1 MDHEN, CDR2 SYDVKM. The CDR3 loop is CASSRQGGHYGYTF. CDR3 nucleotide sequence: TGTGCCAGCAGTAGACAGGGGGGACACTATGGCTACACCTTC.

This chain joins TRBV29-1 and TRBJ1-1; 7 bases line up with TRBD1. Unmatched junction bases numbered 6, after V lost 7 bases and J lost 1 base. This CDR3 has 13 amino acids. Germline V CDR1 and CDR2: SQVTM, ANQGSEA. CDR3 DNA sequence: TGCAGCGGACGGGGACAGTGGAACACTGAAGCTTTCTTT. Protein product: CSGRGQWNTEAFF. The full variable domain, in which reference TRBV29-1 and TRBJ1-1 provide the parts outside the CDR3, is SAVISQKPSRDICQRGTSLTIQCQVDSQVTMMFWYRQQPGQSLTLIATANQGSEATYESGFVIDKFPISRPNLTFSTLTVSNMSPEDSSIYLCSGRGQWNTEAFFGQGTRLTVV.

The V call is TRBV18, the J call TRBJ1-4; D is undetermined. V lost 4 bases, J lost 8 bases, and 17 bases lay in between. CDR3 length: 15 amino acids. Germline V gene sequence: CDR1 KGHSH, CDR2 LQKENI. CDR3 nucleotides: TGTGCCAGCTCACACTCGCCACCCCGCGGGGAAAAACTGTTTTTT. Translating it yields CASSHSPPRGEKLFF.

This clone was seen once. The rearrangement links TRBV5-4 to TRBJ1-2; 9 nucleotides agree with TRBD1. Germline loops: CDR1 SGHNT, CDR2 YYREEE (reference sequence). V was pared by 7 bases and J by 4 bases, with 17 bases of the junction left unmatched. This CDR3 spans 17 amino acids. CDR3 coding DNA: TGTGCCAGCGGAATTGGGGACAGGGAAATTGAAAGCTATGGCTACACCTTC. Its protein is CASGIGDREIESYGYTF.

V usage is TRBV25-1 and J usage is TRBJ2-1; 13 bases are a match to TRBD2. After removal of 6 bases from V and 7 bases from J, the junction contained 6 bases not matched to a gene. The CDR3 contains 15 residues. Germline assignment: CDR1 MGHDK and CDR2 SYGVNS. CDR3 coding DNA: TGTGCCAGCAGGGGCGGGACTAGCGGGGTTAATGAGCAGTTCTTC. As protein: CASRGGTSGVNEQFF.

The genes are TRBV12-5 and TRBJ2-7; possibly TRBD1 for D (6 bases). The germline V gene encodes CDR1 LGHNT and CDR2 FRNRAP. This CDR3 has 15 amino acids. The V gene lost 3 bases and the J gene lost 1 base, with 13 bases spanning the gap. The CDR3 reads CASGFTRDRSYEQYF. CDR3 bases: TGTGCTAGTGGTTTTACGCGCGACAGGTCCTACGAGCAGTACTTC.

The chain carries TRBV28 and TRBJ2-3; 11 bases line up with TRBD2. Looked up from germline, CDR1 is MDHEN and CDR2 is SYDVKM. V lost 6 bases and J lost 1; bases outside the gene matches: 6. The CDR3 contains 16 residues. The CDR3 DNA follows: TGTGCCAGCAGCCCTTATAGCGGGGGGGGCACAGATACGCAGTATTTT. Its protein product is CASSPYSGGGTDTQYF.

CDR3 DNA sequence: TGTGCCAGTAGTATCTTAACAGGGGGCAATGAGCAGTTCTTC. It codes for CASSILTGGNEQFF. The chain links TRBV19 to TRBJ2-1, with 8 nucleotides matching TRBD1. CDR3 length equals 14 residues. The germline CDR1 and CDR2 sequences are LNHDA and SQIVND (reference sequence). The V segment lost 3 bases and the J segment 6 bases; nucleotides outside the gene matches: 4.

This chain links TRBV10-3 with TRBJ2-7; tentative D call: TRBD2 (6 bases). With 4 bases removed from V and 4 bases from J, the gap between germline ends came to 11 bases. Per germline, CDR1 ENHRY and CDR2 SYGVKD. The CDR3 loop spans 13 amino acids. CDR3 residues: CAISGGVGYEQYV. In DNA form, the CDR3 reads TGTGCCATCAGTGGGGGGGTTGGGTACGAGCAGTACGTC.

V usage is TRBV7-9 and J usage is TRBJ1-1, with 7 bases aligning to TRBD1. The CDR3 loop spans 14 amino acids. Germline V gives CDR1 SEHNR, CDR2 FQNEAQ (reference sequence). After removal of 6 bases from V and 1 base from J, the junction contained 5 bases not matched to a gene. The CDR3 nucleotides read TGTGCCAGCAGGCGGGGACAGTCGAACACTGAAGCTTTCTTT. This codes for CASRRGQSNTEAFF.

V gene TRBV5-1 combines with J gene TRBJ2-3; TRBD1 agrees at 11 bases. The CDR3 is 16 amino acids. The trim removed 4 bases at V and 5 bases at J, leaving 9 bases unmatched. CDR1 and CDR2 from the germline V gene are SGHRS and YFSETQ. CDR3 amino acids: CASSPNGGQGGDTQYF. As DNA, the CDR3 is TGCGCCAGCAGCCCCAACGGGGGACAGGGGGGAGATACGCAGTATTTT.

The chain uses TRBV9 and TRBJ1-1; D is ambiguous. The V end lost 3 bases, the J end lost 3 bases, and 9 bases lay between the germline ends. Germline CDR1 is SGDLS and CDR2 is YYNGEE. CDR3 length: 13 residues. CDR3 residues: CASSGRADTEAFF. In nucleotides, the CDR3 is TGTGCCAGCAGCGGGCGGGCCGACACTGAAGCTTTCTTT.

The chain joins TRBV7-9 to TRBJ1-4, with 11 bases that match TRBD1. Germline CDR1 reads SEHNR; CDR2 reads FQNEAQ (reference sequence). The CDR3 covers 14 residues. After removal of 5 bases from V and 7 bases from J, the junction contained 3 bases not matched to a gene. The CDR3 is CASSRTGGTEKLFF. The CDR3 DNA follows: TGTGCCAGCAGCCGGACAGGGGGCACTGAAAAACTGTTTTTT.

The rearrangement uses TRBV10-3 and TRBJ1-3; 8 bases fit TRBD1. Germline V gene data show CDR1 as ENHRY and CDR2 as SYGVKD. This CDR3 comprises 14 residues. V dropped 6 bases and J dropped 7; count of bases not matched to a gene: 8. In DNA form, the CDR3 reads TGTGCCATCAGGGCAGGACAGGGCGGGAACACCATATATTTT. This translates into CAIRAGQGGNTIYF.

The rearrangement joins TRBV29-1 to TRBJ2-3, with 10 bases aligning to TRBD2. This CDR3 spans 18 amino acids. CDR1 and CDR2 from the germline V gene are SQVTM and ANQGSEA. The V and J ends lost 4 bases and 1 base, in that order; junction bases with no gene match: 14. The CDR3 protein is CSVVLVSGRAGGTDTQYF. The CDR3 DNA sequence: TGCAGCGTTGTTTTGGTGAGCGGGAGGGCAGGTGGCACAGATACGCAGTATTTT.

This chain connects TRBV19 to TRBJ2-5; 7 nucleotides match TRBD1. V was pared by 5 bases and J by 5 bases, with 8 bases of the junction left unmatched. Germline-derived CDR1 and CDR2 are LNHDA and SQIVND (reference sequence). The CDR3 runs 14 residues. CDR3: CASSPWTGDETQYF. CDR3 nucleotides: TGTGCCAGTAGTCCGTGGACAGGAGACGAGACCCAGTACTTC. Together with reference TRBV19 and TRBJ2-5, the CDR3 gives the full variable domain: DGGITQSPKYLFRKEGQNVTLSCEQNLNHDAMYWYRQDPGQGLRLIYYSQIVNDFQKGDIAEGYSVSREKKESFPLTVTSAQKNPTAFYLCASSPWTGDETQYFGPGTRLLVL.

The chain carries TRBV30 and TRBJ2-3, with 9 bases aligning to TRBD2. The CDR3 is 15 amino acids. The J segment lost 3 bases and the V segment lost 0 bases, leaving 4 bases of the junction unmatched. Germline V lookup: CDR1 GTSNPN, CDR2 SVGIG (reference sequence). The CDR3, as DNA: TGTGCCTGGAGTGTACGGGCGGGAGGGACAGATACGCAGTATTTT. Its protein is CAWSVRAGGTDTQYF.

V is TRBV5-4 and J is TRBJ1-4; D remains ambiguous. The CDR3 runs to 15 residues. Trimming cost V 0 bases and J 1 base, with 7 bases left between them. Germline loops: CDR1 SGHNT, CDR2 YYREEE (reference sequence). The CDR3 spells CASSLAGGTNEKLFF. CDR3 in DNA: TGTGCCAGCAGCTTGGCGGGTGGAACTAATGAAAAACTGTTTTTT.

The count of this clone is one. The gene calls are TRBV28 and TRBJ1-6; possible D gene TRBD1, 5 bases. The CDR3 is made up of 17 amino acids. V was pared by 1 base and J by 4 bases, with 14 bases between. Looked up from germline, CDR1 is MDHEN and CDR2 is SYDVKM. In DNA, the CDR3 is TGTGCCAGCAGTTTATTAGGAGGGGACGGGTATAATTCACCCCTCCACTTT. It specifies CASSLLGGDGYNSPLHF.

The rearrangement joins TRBV4-1 to TRBJ2-7; tentative D call: TRBD2 (6 bases). Germline assignment: CDR1 MGHRA and CDR2 YSYEKL. Trimming pared 0 bases from V and 0 bases from J, leaving 12 bases between. CDR3 length equals 16 residues. In nucleotides, the CDR3 is TGCGCCAGCAGCCAAGATTGGGCGGGGACCTCCTACGAGCAGTACTTC. Amino acid sequence: CASSQDWAGTSYEQYF.

Judged by abundance, this clone is medium-sized. The chain joins TRBV4-1 to TRBJ2-1; 12 bases line up with TRBD2. J was trimmed by 6 bases and V by 4 bases; bases with no gene match: 13. Germline loops: CDR1 MGHRA, CDR2 YSYEKL. The CDR3 totals 18 residues. The CDR3 DNA reads as TGCGCCAGCAGCCGCCCTCTGCGGCTAGCGGGAGGGTCCAATGAGCAGTTCTTC. Translation gives CASSRPLRLAGGSNEQFF.

The rearrangement links TRBV15 to TRBJ1-2; D is possibly TRBD1 (5 bases). V lost 0 bases and J lost 6, with 14 bases in between. Germline V lookup: CDR1 LNHNV, CDR2 YYDKDF (reference sequence). The CDR3 has 15 residues. CDR3 nucleotide sequence: TGTGCCACCAGCAGAGATCGCAGCGGGGGGGATGGCTACACCTTC. Amino acids: CATSRDRSGGDGYTF.